This is a list of T cell receptor beta chains from one sample in a study of human T cells and chemical hapten exposure. TCRdb re-called the 5' RACE reads through MiXCR, storing one row per CDR3 protein. The table shows some 78,000 distinct CDR3 sequences, with approximately 8% occurring only once. These receptors were collected from a male donor in good health. CDR3s include the opening cysteine and the closing phenylalanine or tryptophan. D genes are given only for firm matches. The size entry is marked missing in some rows and otherwise reads once, few, many or a size class.

CDR3 DNA: TGTGCCAGCAGCCAAGAGCATGTCAGCACAGATACGCAGTATTTT; CDR3 protein: CASSQEHVSTDTQYF; D gene: -; clone size: many; V gene: TRBV4-2; J gene: TRBJ2-3
CDR3 DNA: TGCAGCGTCGTGGGACAGGGGCTCCACCGGGGCTACGAGCAGTACTTC; CDR3 protein: CSVVGQGLHRGYEQYF; D gene: TRBD1; clone size: many; V gene: TRBV29-1; J gene: TRBJ2-7
CDR3 DNA: TGCAGTGCTAGAGCACAGGGGGACTATGGCTACACCTTC; CDR3 protein: CSARAQGDYGYTF; D gene: TRBD1; clone size: many; V gene: TRBV20-1; J gene: TRBJ1-2
CDR3 DNA: TGCAGTGCTCTTCATAGCTCCTACAATGAGCAGTTCTTC; CDR3 protein: CSALHSSYNEQFF; D gene: -; clone size: -; V gene: TRBV20-1; J gene: TRBJ2-1
CDR3 DNA: TGTGCCAGTCGGACAGGGGAAAGCTATGGCTACACCTTC; CDR3 protein: CASRTGESYGYTF; D gene: TRBD1; clone size: few; V gene: TRBV19; J gene: TRBJ1-2
CDR3 DNA: TGTGCCAGCACTCCGGACAGGGCCACTGAAGCTTTCTTT; CDR3 protein: CASTPDRATEAFF; D gene: TRBD1; clone size: few; V gene: TRBV12-3/TRBV12-4; J gene: TRBJ1-1
CDR3 DNA: TGCGCCAGCAGCCCGCGGACAGGGACGAAGGAGCAGTACTTC; CDR3 protein: CASSPRTGTKEQYF; D gene: TRBD1; clone size: -; V gene: TRBV5-1; J gene: TRBJ2-7
CDR3 DNA: TGTGCCAGCAGCCTACGTTTATTAGCTCGGGGGTACGGGGCCAACGTCCTGACTTTC; CDR3 protein: CASSLRLLARGYGANVLTF; D gene: -; clone size: few; V gene: TRBV7-2; J gene: TRBJ2-6
CDR3 DNA: TGCAGCGTTGAAGAAGGGACCCCAGGGGATACGCAGTATTTT; CDR3 protein: CSVEEGTPGDTQYF; D gene: -; clone size: many; V gene: TRBV29-1; J gene: TRBJ2-3
CDR3 DNA: TGTGCCACCTACAAACCTGGGGCCAACGTCCTGACTTTC; CDR3 protein: CATYKPGANVLTF; D gene: -; clone size: many; V gene: TRBV15; J gene: TRBJ2-6
CDR3 DNA: TGTGCCTGGAGTGCCGGGACGGGGGTTAGCAATCAGCCCCAGCATTTT; CDR3 protein: CAWSAGTGVSNQPQHF; D gene: -; clone size: -; V gene: TRBV30; J gene: TRBJ1-5
CDR3 DNA: TGTGCCAGCAGCTTACAGGGGGCCGCTGGGGCCAACGTCCTGACTTTC; CDR3 protein: CASSLQGAAGANVLTF; D gene: TRBD1; clone size: many; V gene: TRBV7-3; J gene: TRBJ2-6
CDR3 DNA: TGCGCCAGCAGCGCTAGAAGCCCAGCGGGGACCACAGATACGCAGTATTTT; CDR3 protein: CASSARSPAGTTDTQYF; D gene: TRBD2; clone size: -; V gene: TRBV5-1; J gene: TRBJ2-3
CDR3 DNA: TGTGCCAGCAGTTTACGGATTGCGTTTTTAGGACAGGGAACCAATCAGCCCCAGCATTTT; CDR3 protein: CASSLRIAFLGQGTNQPQHF; D gene: TRBD1; clone size: few; V gene: TRBV12-3/TRBV12-4; J gene: TRBJ1-5
CDR3 DNA: TGTGCCAGCAGTTATCCGATGCTAGCGGGAGGCCCAGATACGCAGTATTTT; CDR3 protein: CASSYPMLAGGPDTQYF; D gene: TRBD2; clone size: many; V gene: TRBV6-2/TRBV6-3; J gene: TRBJ2-3
CDR3 DNA: TGCGCCAGCAGCCAAGGGAACTGGTTTGGAAGGGCCCAGCATTTT; CDR3 protein: CASSQGNWFGRAQHF; D gene: -; clone size: -; V gene: TRBV4-1; J gene: TRBJ1-5
CDR3 DNA: TGTGCCAGCAGCCAAGAGCCGGGCAATCAGCCCCAGCATTTT; CDR3 protein: CASSQEPGNQPQHF; D gene: -; clone size: few; V gene: TRBV3-1; J gene: TRBJ1-5
CDR3 DNA: TGCAGTGCTTCCTCCCCGGGGGCAGGGTCAGAAAAACTGTTTTTT; CDR3 protein: CSASSPGAGSEKLFF; D gene: -; clone size: many; V gene: TRBV20-1; J gene: TRBJ1-4
CDR3 DNA: TGTGCCAGTAGTACCGACAGGGGGAATCAGCCCCAGCATTTT; CDR3 protein: CASSTDRGNQPQHF; D gene: TRBD1; clone size: -; V gene: TRBV19; J gene: TRBJ1-5
CDR3 DNA: TGTGCCAGCAGTGAAAGTGCAGGGGGGGTGGATGAGCAGTTCTTC; CDR3 protein: CASSESAGGVDEQFF; D gene: -; clone size: many; V gene: TRBV6-1; J gene: TRBJ2-1
CDR3 DNA: TGTGCCAGTAGTATGTCGCCAGTTCCTCCCTACGAGCAGTACTTC; CDR3 protein: CASSMSPVPPYEQYF; D gene: -; clone size: few; V gene: TRBV19; J gene: TRBJ2-7
CDR3 DNA: TGTGCCAGCAGCCCACCCGGGAGTTTAATCCTCCACGAGCAGTACTTC; CDR3 protein: CASSPPGSLILHEQYF; D gene: -; clone size: many; V gene: TRBV21-1; J gene: TRBJ2-7
CDR3 DNA: TGTGCCAGCAGTTTAGATTGGGCGGGCGGACCGGCACACAATGAGCAGTTCTTC; CDR3 protein: CASSLDWAGGPAHNEQFF; D gene: -; clone size: few; V gene: TRBV12-3/TRBV12-4; J gene: TRBJ2-1
CDR3 DNA: TGTGCCTGGAGCGGCACGGAGAACACCGGGGAGCTGTTTTTT; CDR3 protein: CAWSGTENTGELFF; D gene: -; clone size: -; V gene: TRBV30; J gene: TRBJ2-2
CDR3 DNA: TGTGCCAGCAGTACACTGGGCTCAGATACGCAGTATTTT; CDR3 protein: CASSTLGSDTQYF; D gene: -; clone size: few; V gene: TRBV12-3/TRBV12-4; J gene: TRBJ2-3
CDR3 DNA: TGTGCCAGCAGCCAAGGGGCAGATACGCAGTATTTT; CDR3 protein: CASSQGADTQYF; D gene: -; clone size: many; V gene: TRBV4-2; J gene: TRBJ2-3